What follows are 19 T cell receptor beta chains derived from one specimen sequenced in a study of shared clonotypes between healthy human individuals. CD8 cells regarded as naive lacked CD45RO, were positively chosen for CCR7, and omitted terminally differentiated effector memory CD45RA+ cells. The repertoire was sequenced with immunoSEQ multiplex PCR; TCRdb's copy has only in-frame clones and lacks some. The repertoire holds millions of clones, with about 95% as singletons. The sequencing sample was made of naive CD8+ T cells sorted from blood. The receptors originated from a man younger than 35 in good health.

This clone has a single count. The chain couples TRBV9 to TRBJ1-1; the D is unclear. CDR1 is SGDLS, CDR2 YYNGEE, per germline. Trimming took off 4 bases at V and 1 base at J, with 14 bases between the two ends. The CDR3 spans 15 residues. Written as DNA, the CDR3 is TGTGCCAGCAGCCCGTTCTTTACTCAGAACACTGAAGCTTTCTTT. This translates into CASSPFFTQNTEAFF.

The sample holds a few counts of this clone. CDR3 amino acids: CAISESLYTGELFF. Here the CDR3 DNA reads TGTGCCATCAGTGAGTCGTTGTACACCGGGGAGCTGTTTTTT. This chain joins TRBV10-3 and TRBJ2-2; D remains unclear. Trimming pared 0 bases from V and 3 bases from J, leaving 5 bases between. CDR1 and CDR2 (germline): ENHRY, SYGVKD. The CDR3 is 14 amino acids.

This chain joins TRBV5-4 and TRBJ2-4; TRBD2 aligns across 12 bases. With V trimmed by 6 bases and J by 9 bases, 7 bases remained unmatched. The CDR3 spans 14 residues. Germline loops: CDR1 SGHNT, CDR2 YYREEE (reference sequence). The CDR3 bases are TGTGCCAGCACCACTAGCGGGGGGAATAGCATTCAGTACTTC. Its translation: CASTTSGGNSIQYF.

Of note for this clone: Distinct nucleotide sequences in the sample also encode this CDR3. This rearrangement joins TRBV27 to TRBJ2-2; D not resolved. Trimming took 6 bases from V and 1 from J, leaving 3 bases between them. The CDR3 covers 12 residues. CDR1 and CDR2 (germline): MNHEY, SMNVEV (reference sequence). The DNA for the CDR3 is TGTGCCAGCAGGGGGAACACCGGGGAGCTGTTTTTT. It specifies CASRGNTGELFF.

The chain recombines TRBV27 with TRBJ2-1; D is ambiguous. The CDR3 is made up of 14 amino acids. Trimming pared 6 bases from V and 1 base from J, leaving 10 bases between. Germline-derived CDR1 and CDR2 are MNHEY and SMNVEV (reference sequence). The chain's CDR3 is CASSHIDSYNEQFF. The CDR3 DNA is TGTGCCAGCAGCCATATTGATTCCTACAATGAGCAGTTCTTC.

The gene calls are TRBV7-9 and TRBJ1-1; a possible D gene is TRBD1 (6 bases). The CDR3 sequence is 15 residues long. Between the trimmed V and J ends, which lost 1 base and 6 bases, there was a span of 15 bases. Germline CDR1 reads SEHNR; CDR2 reads FQNEAQ (reference sequence). DNA for the CDR3: TGTGCCAGCAGCTTAGTAGGGGGAGAAGGGTCTGAAGCTTTCTTT. Its protein is CASSLVGGEGSEAFF.

Regarding this clone: This sample includes further DNA sequences coding for the same CDR3. The chain is built from TRBV30 and TRBJ1-1; the D gene is possibly TRBD1 (6 bases). Trimming cost V 0 bases and J 5 bases, with 10 bases left between them. Germline CDR1 and CDR2: GTSNPN and SVGIG (reference sequence). The CDR3 contains 13 residues. CDR3 region: CAWSVQGRTEAFF. The DNA for the CDR3 is TGTGCCTGGAGTGTACAGGGTCGAACTGAAGCTTTCTTT.

The chain links TRBV28 to TRBJ1-2; a possible D gene is TRBD1 (6 bases). The germline CDR1 and CDR2 sequences are MDHEN and SYDVKM. The CDR3 contains 11 residues. With 9 bases removed from V and 3 bases from J, the gap between germline ends came to 8 bases. The CDR3 region has the DNA TGTGCCAGTACAGGGTACTATGGCTACACCTTC. Encoded protein: CASTGYYGYTF.

The genes are TRBV2 and TRBJ1-1; 10 bases agree with TRBD1. Per the germline V gene, CDR1 is SNHLY and CDR2 is FYNNEI. The CDR3 runs to 16 residues. After removal of 8 bases from V and 0 bases from J, the junction contained 9 bases not matched to a gene. Here the CDR3 DNA reads TGTGCCAGCCGCCCAGGCGGGACAGGGGTGAACACTGAAGCTTTCTTT. Its protein product is CASRPGGTGVNTEAFF. Drawing the rest from reference TRBV2 and TRBJ1-1, the complete variable domain is EPEVTQTPSHQVTQMGQEVILRCVPISNHLYFYWYRQILGQKVEFLVSFYNNEISEKSEIFDDQFSVERPDGSNFTLKIRSTKLEDSAMYFCASRPGGTGVNTEAFFGQGTRLTVV.

The V gene is TRBV7-5, the J gene TRBJ1-1. TRBV7-5 is given as a pseudogene. The CDR3 runs 18 residues. The CDR3 coding sequence is TGTGCCAGAAGCTTAGCTGGAGGTAGGCGTGGTGGGGGAACTGAAGCTTTCTTT. It yields the protein CARSLAGGRRGGGTEAFF.

The V gene is TRBV5-1, the J gene TRBJ2-7; no reliable D call. The CDR3 is made up of 12 amino acids. Trimming took 2 bases from V and 5 from J, leaving 8 bases between them. Germline CDR1 SGHRS, CDR2 YFSETQ. CDR3 sequence (DNA): TGCGCCAGCAGCTTTATGGGGAACGAGCAGTACTTC. Translating gives CASSFMGNEQYF. The complete variable domain, with remaining parts taken from reference TRBV5-1 and TRBJ2-7, reads KAGVTQTPRYLIKTRGQQVTLSCSPISGHRSVSWYQQTPGQGLQFLFEYFSETQRNKGNFPGRFSGRQFSNSRSEMNVSTLELGDSALYLCASSFMGNEQYFGPGTRLTVT.

This chain connects TRBV2 to TRBJ2-1, with D unresolved. The V end lost 6 bases, the J end lost 9 bases, and 12 bases lay between the germline ends. This CDR3 has 12 residues. Germline CDR1 and CDR2: SNHLY and FYNNEI. This CDR3 is CASRISTVEQFF. In DNA, the CDR3 is TGTGCCAGCAGGATTAGCACCGTTGAGCAGTTCTTC.

Comment on this clone: In the same sample, other DNA sequences code for this CDR3. This rearrangement joins TRBV5-6 to TRBJ2-1; D unresolved. V lost 0 bases, J lost 4 bases, and 8 bases lay in between. This CDR3 is 14 amino acids long. Germline-derived CDR1 and CDR2 are SGHDT and YYEEEE. The CDR3 nucleotides are TGTGCCAGCAGCTTGGGGCAGGCTTACAATGAGCAGTTCTTC. Protein: CASSLGQAYNEQFF.

On this clone itself: This CDR3 is also generated by other DNA sequences in the sample. V usage is TRBV7-2 and J usage is TRBJ2-7; TRBD1 matches 10 bases. This CDR3 comprises 16 residues. J gave up 0 bases and V 1 base, and 3 bases lay outside the gene matches. Germline CDR1 is SGHTA and CDR2 is FQGNSA. CDR3 nucleotide sequence: TGTGCCAGCAGCTTAGGGGGACAGGGGCCCTCCTACGAGCAGTACTTC. This codes for CASSLGGQGPSYEQYF.

DNA of the CDR3: TGTGCCAGCAGCGTAGCCGGACTTCTCTACAATGAGCAGTTCTTC. Amino acids: CASSVAGLLYNEQFF. The chain is built from TRBV9 and TRBJ2-1; tentatively, D is TRBD2 (5 bases). The CDR3 consists of 15 residues. Germline lookup yields CDR1 SGDLS and CDR2 YYNGEE. The V end lost 0 bases, the J end lost 3 bases, and 10 bases lay between the germline ends.

The J gene is TRBJ2-6, the V gene TRBV7-9; 8 bases map to TRBD2. Germline CDR1 is SEHNR and CDR2 is FQNEAQ (reference sequence). The CDR3 has 18 residues. With 2 bases clipped from V and 0 bases from J, the junction kept 6 bases outside the gene matches. CDR3 protein: CASSLWGSGVSGANVLTF. The CDR3 region has the DNA TGTGCCAGCAGCTTATGGGGTAGCGGGGTCTCTGGGGCCAACGTCCTGACTTTC.

The chain couples TRBV5-8 to TRBJ2-1, with 11 bases fitting TRBD2. CDR3 length: 20 residues. V trimming: 7 bases; J trimming: 5 bases; junction bases outside the gene matches: 23. CDR1 SGHTS and CDR2 YDEGEE come from the germline V gene. The CDR3 spells CASALGQGLAVDHPNNEQFF. The CDR3 DNA reads TGTGCCAGCGCGTTGGGACAGGGACTAGCGGTCGACCACCCCAACAATGAGCAGTTCTTC. The full variable domain, in which reference TRBV5-8 and TRBJ2-1 provide the parts outside the CDR3, is EAGVTQSPTHLIKTRGQQATLRCSPISGHTSVYWYQQALGLGLQFLLWYDEGEERNRGNFPPRFSGRQFPNYSSELNVNALELEDSALYLCASALGQGLAVDHPNNEQFFGPGTRLTVL.

This clone was observed a single time. A junction boundary mismatches the germline segment, possibly from a read error. The chain recombines TRBV7-7 with TRBJ2-1; 10 nucleotides agree with TRBD2. The CDR3 consists of 16 residues. Germline V gene data show CDR1 as SSHAT and CDR2 as FNYEAQ (reference sequence). The CDR3: CASSLEETSGLNEQFF. In nucleotides, the CDR3 is TGTGCTAGCAGCTTAGAGGAGACTAGCGGGCTCAATGAGCAGTTCTTC.

With regard to this clone: At the DNA level, this CDR3 is encoded by other sequences in the same sample as well. The CDR3 DNA sequence: TGTGCCAGCAGTTTAAGTGGGCAGTACGAGCAGTACTTC. Encoded protein: CASSLSGQYEQYF. The chain couples TRBV27 to TRBJ2-7; D not resolved. V was shortened by 2 bases and J by 4 bases, with 9 bases between the two germline ends. CDR1 is MNHEY and CDR2 is SMNVEV in the germline V gene (reference sequence). This CDR3 has 13 residues.